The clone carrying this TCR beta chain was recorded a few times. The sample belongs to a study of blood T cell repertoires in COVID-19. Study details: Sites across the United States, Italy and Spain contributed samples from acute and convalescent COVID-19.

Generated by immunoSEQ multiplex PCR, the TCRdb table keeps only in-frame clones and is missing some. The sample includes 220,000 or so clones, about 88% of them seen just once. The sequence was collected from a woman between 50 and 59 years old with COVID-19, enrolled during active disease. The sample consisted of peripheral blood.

In DNA form, the CDR3 reads TGTGCCAGCAGCTTCAACAGGGGATACGAGCAGTACGTC. Amino acids: CASSFNRGYEQYV. V gene TRBV7-2 combines with J gene TRBJ2-7; 7 nucleotides agree with TRBD1. This CDR3 spans 13 amino acids. V was clipped by 3 bases and J by 4 bases; unmatched bases: 3. Germline V gene sequence: CDR1 SGHTA, CDR2 FQGNSA.